These 2 T cell receptor beta chains share one sample of origin, sequenced in a study of neoadjuvant nivolumab and ipilimumab in lung cancer. Repertoires were generated with immunoSEQ multiplex PCR, while TCRdb's copy carries only in-frame clones and drops some. The sample holds some 25,000 clones, 70% to 80% seen once. Sequenced here: tumor tissue, sampled after neoadjuvant nivolumab, alone or with ipilimumab, at or shortly before surgery. Every receptor here comes from an adult with non-small cell lung cancer.

The chain couples TRBV7-3 to TRBJ2-3; 12 positions agree with TRBD2. This CDR3 has 15 residues. V was pared by 5 bases and J by 5 bases, with 5 bases of the junction left unmatched. Germline CDR1 is SGHTA and CDR2 is FQGTGA. CDR3 sequence (DNA): TGTGCCAGCAGCCCAGGACTAGCGGGGAGAGATACGCAGTATTTT. The encoded protein is CASSPGLAGRDTQYF. Complete variable domain (other parts from reference TRBV7-3 and TRBJ2-3): GAGVSQTPSNKVTEKGKYVELRCDPISGHTALYWYRQSLGQGPEFLIYFQGTGAADDSGLPNDRFFAVRPEGSVSTLKIQRTERGDSAVYLCASSPGLAGRDTQYFGPGTRLTVL.

The chain joins TRBV9 to TRBJ2-6; 8 bases match TRBD2. Germline CDR1 and CDR2: SGDLS and YYNGEE. After removal of 4 bases from V and 4 bases from J, the junction contained 13 bases not matched to a gene. This CDR3 has 18 amino acids. CDR3 nucleotides: TGTGCCAGCAGCCCGAGGGGAGCGGGGGAGCCCGGGGCCAACGTCCTGACTTTC. This gives the protein CASSPRGAGEPGANVLTF. Supplemented by reference TRBV9 and TRBJ2-6, the full variable domain reads DSGVTQTPKHLITATGQRVTLRCSPRSGDLSVYWYQQSLDQGLQFLIQYYNGEERAKGNILERFSAQQFPDLHSELNLSSLELGDSALYFCASSPRGAGEPGANVLTFGAGSRLTVL.